These 16 T cell receptor beta chains were all obtained from the same sample, sequenced in a study of cytomegalovirus exposure and HLA in healthy donors. The PCR was carried out with 60 Vbeta primers and 13 Jbeta primers. TCRdb's table, derived via immunoSEQ multiplex PCR, lists solely in-frame clones and lacks some. The sample carries 150,000 to 200,000 clones, around 83% recorded once. Sequencing was done on a sample of PBMCs. These TCRs come from a man aged 50 to 60 in good health and CMV-seropositive.

The chain links TRBV5-5 to TRBJ2-7; TRBD2 is a possible D gene (5 bases). Germline CDR1 and CDR2: SGHKS and YYEKEE (reference sequence). Trimming took 0 bases from V and 4 from J, leaving 8 bases between them. The CDR3 length is 13 residues. The CDR3 DNA reads as TGTGCCAGCAGCTTGGCCGGGAAATACGAGCAGTACTTC. This sequence encodes CASSLAGKYEQYF.

The chain combines TRBV21-1 with TRBJ1-3. TRBV21-1 is given as a pseudogene. The CDR3 is 19 residues long. CDR3 sequence: CASSSPKPRTRGPGNTIYF. As DNA, the CDR3 is TGTGCCAGCAGCTCACCAAAACCCAGGACTAGGGGACCTGGAAACACCATATATTTT.

The J gene is TRBJ1-4, the V gene TRBV7-9; perhaps TRBD1 as D (6 bases). V shed 1 base and J shed 3 bases, with 9 bases lying between them. The CDR3 is made up of 15 amino acids. From germline, CDR1 is SEHNR and CDR2 FQNEAQ (reference sequence). CDR3 nucleotide sequence: TGTGCCAGCAGCTTAGGAGCAGGGGCTAATGAAAAACTGTTTTTT. Translation: CASSLGAGANEKLFF.

This clone was counted a few times. The V gene is TRBV7-9, the J gene TRBJ1-4, with 9 bases identical to TRBD1. J lost 8 bases, V lost 6 bases, and 7 bases had no gene match. CDR1 is SEHNR and CDR2 is FQNEAQ in the germline V gene (reference sequence). This CDR3 is 14 amino acids long. The CDR3 here is CASSRDREEEKLFF. CDR3 nucleotide sequence: TGTGCCAGCAGTCGGGACAGGGAGGAGGAAAAACTGTTTTTT.

V gene TRBV28 combines with J gene TRBJ2-7; 8 positions match TRBD1. V gave up 4 bases and J gave up 2 bases; unmatched junction bases: 4. The CDR3 is 14 amino acids. Germline assignment: CDR1 MDHEN and CDR2 SYDVKM. The DNA for the CDR3 is TGTGCCAGCAGTTCTGGACAGGGAACCTACGAGCAGTACTTC. It yields the protein CASSSGQGTYEQYF. The variable domain in full, completed from reference TRBV28 and TRBJ2-7, reads DVKVTQSSRYLVKRTGEKVFLECVQDMDHENMFWYRQDPGLGLRLIYFSYDVKMKEKGDIPEGYSVSREKKERFSLILESASTNQTSMYLCASSSGQGTYEQYFGPGTRLTVT.

The V call is TRBV5-6, the J call TRBJ2-7; possibly TRBD2 for D (6 bases). Germline V lookup: CDR1 SGHDT, CDR2 YYEEEE. V was pared by 7 bases and J by 7 bases, with 18 bases between. The CDR3 extends over 13 amino acids. The CDR3 region has the DNA TGTGCCAGCCGAAAAAGGGAGGAGAGGGAGCAGTACTTC. Protein: CASRKREEREQYF.

The CDR3 DNA reads TGTGCCAGCAGCTCTCCTAGCGGCAGTAGTGGCGAGCAGTACTTC. It is translated as CASSSPSGSSGEQYF. The rearrangement uses TRBV7-9 and TRBJ2-7; 7 bases agree with TRBD2. Germline V CDR1 and CDR2: SEHNR, FQNEAQ (reference sequence). The trim removed 4 bases at V and 6 bases at J, leaving 12 bases unmatched. This CDR3 contains 15 residues.

The chain links TRBV4-1 to TRBJ1-6, with no clear D. Germline CDR1 and CDR2: MGHRA and YSYEKL. V was clipped by 3 bases and J by 9 bases, with 15 bases between them. This CDR3 has 15 amino acids. The CDR3 nucleotides read TGCGCCAGCAGCCACAAATGGGGAGGGTTTTCACCCCTCCACTTT. It is translated as CASSHKWGGFSPLHF.

This rearrangement joins TRBV4-1 to TRBJ2-2; 7 nucleotides align to TRBD1. V lost 7 bases, J lost 5 bases, and 10 bases stayed unmatched. Germline CDR1 MGHRA, CDR2 YSYEKL. The CDR3 spans 15 residues. The DNA for the CDR3 is TGCGCCAGCAATCCACGGGACAGAGAGACCGGGGAGCTGTTTTTT. Translation: CASNPRDRETGELFF.

This clone has only a few counts. V gene TRBV2 combines with J gene TRBJ2-5; possibly TRBD1 for D (6 bases). Looked up from germline, CDR1 is SNHLY and CDR2 is FYNNEI. The CDR3 extends over 13 amino acids. The V end lost 4 bases, the J end lost 1 base, and 7 bases lay between the germline ends. DNA for the CDR3: TGTGCCAGCAGTGGCAGGGGCCAAGAGACCCAGTACTTC. It specifies CASSGRGQETQYF.

CDR3 bases: TGCGCCAGCAGCTTCGGCGGGACTCAAAGGGGCGGGGAGCTGTTTTTT. It is translated as CASSFGGTQRGGELFF. This chain uses TRBV5-1 with TRBJ2-2, with TRBD2 as a possible D gene (6 bases). CDR3 length: 16 amino acids. In germline, CDR1 is SGHRS, CDR2 YFSETQ. The V gene lost 2 bases and the J gene lost 7 bases, with 18 bases spanning the gap.

The rearrangement uses TRBV2 and TRBJ1-6; no clear D gene. Germline values: CDR1 SNHLY, CDR2 FYNNEI. The CDR3 extends over 14 amino acids. Trimming removed 5 bases from V and 10 bases from J, with 15 bases in between. The CDR3 bases are TGTGCCAGCAGTATGACTCCCTTTAACTCACCCCTCCACTTT. Encoded protein: CASSMTPFNSPLHF.

The chain is built from TRBV11-2 and TRBJ2-3; 7 bases are a match to TRBD2. The CDR3 length is 15 residues. The V segment lost 5 bases and the J segment 0 bases; nucleotides outside the gene matches: 5. Per germline, CDR1 SGHAT and CDR2 FQNNGV. Written as DNA, the CDR3 is TGTGCCAGCAGCCGAAGCGGGATGAGCACAGATACGCAGTATTTT. Encoded protein: CASSRSGMSTDTQYF.

The gene calls are TRBV19 and TRBJ2-1; 12 nucleotides align to TRBD2. Trimming took 1 base from V and 13 from J; bases not matched to a gene: 5. This CDR3 contains 14 residues. The germline V gene has CDR1 LNHDA and CDR2 SQIVND (reference sequence). The CDR3 sequence is CASSIGLAGGPQFF. Here the CDR3 DNA reads TGTGCCAGTAGTATAGGTCTAGCGGGGGGGCCACAGTTCTTC.

The chain carries TRBV6-6 and TRBJ2-7, with TRBD2 matching over 7 bases. With V trimmed by 5 bases and J by 4 bases, 5 bases remained unmatched. Germline loops: CDR1 MNHNY, CDR2 SVGAGI (reference sequence). The CDR3 runs 13 residues. The CDR3 here is CASSLADAYEQYF. The DNA of the CDR3 is TGTGCCAGCAGTCTAGCGGATGCATACGAGCAGTACTTC.

The J gene is TRBJ2-3, the V gene TRBV7-9; TRBD2 matches at 12 bases. After removal of 8 bases from V and 4 bases from J, the junction contained 16 bases not matched to a gene. The CDR3 is 18 amino acids. Germline V CDR1 and CDR2: SEHNR, FQNEAQ (reference sequence). In nucleotides, the CDR3 is TGTGCCAGCTTCCCAGGGACTAGCGGGCTCTGGGCCCCAGATACGCAGTATTTT. Translation gives CASFPGTSGLWAPDTQYF.